One and the same sample provided the 8 T cell receptor beta chains below, sequenced in a study of cytomegalovirus exposure and HLA in healthy donors. Primers for the PCR totalled 60 Vbeta and 13 Jbeta. Generated by immunoSEQ multiplex PCR, the TCRdb table keeps only in-frame clones and is missing some. Of approximately 190,000 clones in the sample, approximately 70% were seen once. Sequencing was done on a sample of PBMCs. These TCRs come from a woman aged 25 to 39 in good health and CMV-seronegative.

The V and J genes are TRBV6-6 and TRBJ2-5; 9 nucleotides match TRBD1. Judging by the DNA end, TRBJ2-7 fits better; the J call may be wrong. The CDR3 has 16 amino acids. CDR1 MNHNY and CDR2 SVGAGI come from the germline V gene (reference sequence). The DNA of the CDR3 is TGTGCCAGCAGTTACATCCGGGACAGGGTTTCCTACGAGCAGTACTTC. This codes for CASSYIRDRVSYEQYF.

This chain joins TRBV5-1 and TRBJ2-7; 8 bases map to TRBD1. From germline, CDR1 is SGHRS and CDR2 YFSETQ. J was trimmed by 1 base and V by 0 bases; bases with no gene match: 3. This CDR3 spans 15 amino acids. CDR3 residues: CASSLGQGPSYEQYF. The CDR3 region has the DNA TGCGCCAGCAGCTTGGGACAGGGGCCTTCCTACGAGCAGTACTTC. Full variable domain (remainder filled in from reference TRBV5-1 and TRBJ2-7): KAGVTQTPRYLIKTRGQQVTLSCSPISGHRSVSWYQQTPGQGLQFLFEYFSETQRNKGNFPGRFSGRQFSNSRSEMNVSTLELGDSALYLCASSLGQGPSYEQYFGPGTRLTVT.

The chain employs TRBV19 and TRBJ2-1; 9 nucleotides agree with TRBD2. The J segment lost 7 bases and the V segment lost 7 bases, leaving 2 bases of the junction unmatched. There are 12 residues in the CDR3. In germline, CDR1 is LNHDA, CDR2 SQIVND (reference sequence). CDR3 sequence (DNA): TGTGCCAGTACTAGCGGGGTAAATGAGCAGTTCTTC. Amino acid sequence: CASTSGVNEQFF.

The chain recombines TRBV7-3 with TRBJ2-5; D may be TRBD2 (7 bases). This CDR3 spans 14 amino acids. The germline gives CDR1 SGHTA, CDR2 FQGTGA. V lost 5 bases and J lost 4, with 14 bases in between. The CDR3 region is CASSPFAGAETQYF. CDR3 sequence (DNA): TGTGCCAGCAGCCCCTTTGCGGGGGCAGAGACCCAGTACTTC. Variable domain in full (rest from reference TRBV7-3 and TRBJ2-5): GAGVSQTPSNKVTEKGKYVELRCDPISGHTALYWYRQSLGQGPEFLIYFQGTGAADDSGLPNDRFFAVRPEGSVSTLKIQRTERGDSAVYLCASSPFAGAETQYFGPGTRLLVL.

V and J are TRBV7-2 and TRBJ1-1, with 7 bases identical to TRBD1. CDR1 SGHTA and CDR2 FQGNSA come from the germline V gene. This CDR3 is 15 amino acids long. J was trimmed by 5 bases and V by 5 bases; bases with no gene match: 11. The CDR3 DNA follows: TGTGCCAGCAGCCGACAGGGAGGCGTGGGGACTGAAGCTTTCTTT. Protein sequence: CASSRQGGVGTEAFF.

V and J are TRBV9 and TRBJ1-2; 8 nucleotides agree with TRBD1. The CDR3 has 16 amino acids. The V and J ends lost 4 bases and 4 bases, in that order; junction bases with no gene match: 12. From germline, CDR1 is SGDLS and CDR2 YYNGEE. DNA for the CDR3: TGTGCCAGCAGCCCTCTAAGGACAGGGCTTATCTATGGCTACACCTTC. It specifies CASSPLRTGLIYGYTF.

This clone was found once. V is TRBV27 and J is TRBJ2-7, with D unclear. V gave up 7 bases and J gave up 1 base, with 14 bases separating them. Germline CDR1 MNHEY, CDR2 SMNVEV (reference sequence). This CDR3 region has 14 residues. DNA of the CDR3: TGTGCCAGCACCCCCTCGAGGAGTTCCTACGAGCAGTACTTC. Translated: CASTPSRSSYEQYF.

The V gene is TRBV27, the J gene TRBJ2-7; D perhaps matches TRBD2 (6 bases). This CDR3 is 14 amino acids long. V lost 5 bases and J lost 4, with 15 bases in between. Germline CDR1 and CDR2: MNHEY and SMNVEV (reference sequence). The CDR3 loop reads CASSAGLNRYEQYF. As DNA, the CDR3 is TGTGCCAGCAGTGCGGGACTTAACCGTTACGAGCAGTACTTC.